This T cell receptor (beta chain) appears in the sequencing data of a study of CD8 T cells in ankylosing spondylitis (dated by TCRdb to 2017 to 2019). Study-level background: To find TCR variants linked to disease, the study profiled T cell receptor beta repertoires in ankylosing spondylitis patients and healthy donors. The whole study cohort included some 100 healthy donors and about two dozen ankylosing spondylitis patients. Samples of peripheral blood were taken, and for ankylosing spondylitis patients, synovial fluid was collected as well.

As encoded in the germline V gene (reference sequence), CDR1 is LNHNV while CDR2 is YYDKDF. From the cysteine up to the phenylalanine, the CDR3 has a length of 13 residues. Only the CDR3 portion is preserved as DNA: 39 bases, with reading frame beginning at the first base. Cut back by 4 bases and 0 bases, the V and J ends lie 6 bases apart. For sequencing, an Illumina HiSeq 2500 was employed. Quantitative 5'-RACE with molecular barcodes was the method used to prepare the TCR beta libraries. As for how the authors treated the data: A new computational method based on a probabilistic model of VDJ rearrangement was used to identify disease-linked TCR variants. TCRdb itself trimmed the public reads at Q25 with fastp, ran MiXCR and retained productive beta chains. Each entry merges the rows of one CDR3 protein and shows their most common DNA and genes. The V and J calls shown here were made by TCRdb, not taken from the authors' results. For this sample the table gives fewer than 400,000 distinct CDR3 sequences, of which about 14% were detected only once. Clones ranked in the top ten supply 0.85% to 1.4% of the sample.

This clonotype was counted ten times or more. Its specific antigen is unknown. It has no much larger one-base neighbor in the sample; base qualities were not kept. What the work shows at the level of the full study, not this receptor alone: A TCR beta motif made up of about eight highly homologous amino acid variants appeared to be characteristic of blood from ankylosing spondylitis patients. The disease-linked clones were reported as significantly enriched in matched synovial fluid samples from ankylosing spondylitis patients. Some of the motif variants had been reported before in the synovial fluid and blood of reactive arthritis patients, a finding that suggests common disease-initiation mechanisms. The disease-linked clones showed a CD8+ phenotype and occurred at relatively low frequencies in peripheral blood.

The rearrangement joined TRBV15 to TRBJ2-5, with the D gene uncertain. The clonotype originates from a male donor with ankylosing spondylitis or in good health (not recorded which). Material: blood, either unsorted or a sorted T cell fraction (not recorded which). CDR3 region: CATSKADQETQYF. The DNA sequence reads TGTGCCACCAGCAAGGCAGACCAAGAGACCCAGTACTTC.